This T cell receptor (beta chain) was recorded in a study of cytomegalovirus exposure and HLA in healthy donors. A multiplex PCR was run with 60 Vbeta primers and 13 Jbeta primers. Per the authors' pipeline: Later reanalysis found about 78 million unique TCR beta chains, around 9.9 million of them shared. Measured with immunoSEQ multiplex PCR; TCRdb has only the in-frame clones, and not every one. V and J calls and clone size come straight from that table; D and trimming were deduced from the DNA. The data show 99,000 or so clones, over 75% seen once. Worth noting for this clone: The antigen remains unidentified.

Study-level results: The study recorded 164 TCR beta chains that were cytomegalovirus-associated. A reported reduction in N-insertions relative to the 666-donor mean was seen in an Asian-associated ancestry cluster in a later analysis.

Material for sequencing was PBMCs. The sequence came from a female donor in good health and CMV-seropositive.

For the CDR3, the DNA is TGTGCCAGCAGCTTTGGGACTAGCGGTTCCTACAATGAGCAGTTCTTC. This sequence encodes CASSFGTSGSYNEQFF. The chain employs TRBV11-3 and TRBJ2-1; 11 nucleotides agree with TRBD2. The CDR3 covers 16 residues. Per germline, CDR1 SGHNT and CDR2 YENEEA. J gave up 1 base and V 3 bases, and 2 bases lay outside the gene matches.